Listed below are T cell receptor beta chains from one sample, sequenced in a study of cytomegalovirus exposure and HLA in healthy donors. Some clones are missing from TCRdb's copy, which holds only in-frame ones; the method was immunoSEQ multiplex PCR. Here the sample spans 180,000 or so clones, approximately 70% being singletons. The material sequenced was PBMCs. The receptors come from a human donor in good health. The CDR3 runs from the conserved cysteine through the conserved F or W. The order of the fields is D gene, J gene, V gene, clone size, CDR3 DNA, CDR3 protein. The D gene is left open where the match is weak. Expanded clones are given a class, and other clones once, few, many or no size at all.

d_gene: .
j_gene: TRBJ2-2
v_gene: TRBV5-1
abundance: once
CDR3nt: TGCGCCAGCGAACAACCCGCCACCGGGGAGCTGTTTTTT
CDR3aa: CASEQPATGELFF

d_gene: TRBD1
j_gene: TRBJ1-1
v_gene: TRBV4-1
abundance: .
CDR3nt: TGCGCCAGCAGCCAACCAGGGGGCACTGAAGCTTTCTTT
CDR3aa: CASSQPGGTEAFF

d_gene: .
j_gene: TRBJ1-6
v_gene: TRBV6-6
abundance: .
CDR3nt: TGTGCCAGCAGTGTCCAGATCTCGGGGAATTCACCCCTCCACTTT
CDR3aa: CASSVQISGNSPLHF

d_gene: .
j_gene: TRBJ2-3
v_gene: TRBV21-1
abundance: .
CDR3nt: TGTGCCACCGGTAGACTAGCGGGGAGATCGGATACGCAGTATTTT
CDR3aa: CATGRLAGRSDTQYF

d_gene: .
j_gene: TRBJ2-7
v_gene: TRBV6-5
abundance: .
CDR3nt: TGTGCCAGCATTCCTTCGGACAGTTGGTTTTACGAGCAGTACTTC
CDR3aa: CASIPSDSWFYEQYF

d_gene: .
j_gene: TRBJ1-6
v_gene: TRBV19
abundance: .
CDR3nt: TGTGCCAGTAGTATTCGGCGGAATACCTATAATTCACCCCTCCACTTT
CDR3aa: CASSIRRNTYNSPLHF

d_gene: .
j_gene: TRBJ1-1
v_gene: TRBV5-6
abundance: .
CDR3nt: TGTGCCAGCCGGGGGGGCTGGGGGAACACTGAAGCTTTCTTT
CDR3aa: CASRGGWGNTEAFF

d_gene: TRBD2
j_gene: TRBJ2-7
v_gene: TRBV30
abundance: .
CDR3nt: TGTGCCTGGAGTGGAACGGGGAGCGGGGTGCCCTACGAGCAGTACTTC
CDR3aa: CAWSGTGSGVPYEQYF

d_gene: TRBD1
j_gene: TRBJ1-1
v_gene: TRBV6-5
abundance: .
CDR3nt: TGTGCCAGCAGCCGCAGGGGGCCCAAGGGCACTGAAGCTTTCTTT
CDR3aa: CASSRRGPKGTEAFF

d_gene: TRBD1
j_gene: TRBJ1-1
v_gene: TRBV9
abundance: .
CDR3nt: TGTGCCAGCAGCGTAGCGGGGACAGCCTACACTGAAGCTTTCTTT
CDR3aa: CASSVAGTAYTEAFF

d_gene: TRBD2
j_gene: TRBJ2-5
v_gene: TRBV5-4
abundance: .
CDR3nt: TGTGCCAGCTACCGGGTGGGGGACTATCAAGAGACCCAGTACTTC
CDR3aa: CASYRVGDYQETQYF

d_gene: TRBD2
j_gene: TRBJ2-1
v_gene: TRBV5-4
abundance: .
CDR3nt: TGTGCCAGCAGCGCTTTCGGGACGGGACTAGCGGGTGTCGATAAGTTCTTC
CDR3aa: CASSAFGTGLAGVDKFF

d_gene: .
j_gene: TRBJ2-7
v_gene: TRBV27
abundance: few
CDR3nt: TGTGCCAGCAGTTTGGACAGTGAAGGTCGCGAGCAGTACTTC
CDR3aa: CASSLDSEGREQYF

d_gene: .
j_gene: TRBJ1-1
v_gene: TRBV6-1
abundance: .
CDR3nt: TGTGCCAGCAGTGATAGGGGGTCCCAGAACACTGAAGCTTTCTTT
CDR3aa: CASSDRGSQNTEAFF

d_gene: .
j_gene: TRBJ2-2
v_gene: TRBV19
abundance: .
CDR3nt: TGTGCCAGTACCGACTTGAACCGATACACCGGGGAGCTGTTTTTT
CDR3aa: CASTDLNRYTGELFF

d_gene: TRBD2
j_gene: TRBJ2-3
v_gene: TRBV2
abundance: .
CDR3nt: TGTGCCAGCAGTGAAGCGCGGGAGGGGTTCACAGATACGCAGTATTTT
CDR3aa: CASSEAREGFTDTQYF

d_gene: TRBD2
j_gene: TRBJ2-7
v_gene: TRBV5-6
abundance: .
CDR3nt: TGTGCCAGCAGCTTCGGACTAGCGGGGGATTACGAGCAGTACTTC
CDR3aa: CASSFGLAGDYEQYF

d_gene: TRBD1
j_gene: TRBJ2-5
v_gene: TRBV5-6
abundance: .
CDR3nt: TGTGCCAGCAGCTCTACCGGGACAGCTGAGGAGACCCAGTACTTC
CDR3aa: CASSSTGTAEETQYF

d_gene: TRBD1
j_gene: TRBJ2-7
v_gene: TRBV6-5
abundance: .
CDR3nt: TGTGCCAGCAGTCCACGGGGGACAGGATACTACGAGCAGTACTTC
CDR3aa: CASSPRGTGYYEQYF

d_gene: .
j_gene: TRBJ1-1
v_gene: TRBV19
abundance: few
CDR3nt: TGTGCCAGTAGTCCCCAGGGTGACACTGAAGCTTTCTTT
CDR3aa: CASSPQGDTEAFF

d_gene: .
j_gene: TRBJ1-1
v_gene: TRBV27
abundance: once
CDR3nt: TGTGCCAGCAGTTTATCCTGGAATACAGTGAACACTGAAGCTTTCTTT
CDR3aa: CASSLSWNTVNTEAFF

d_gene: TRBD1
j_gene: TRBJ2-5
v_gene: TRBV6-1
abundance: .
CDR3nt: TGTGCCAGCAGTGAAGCGGGGACAGGGGGCTTGGAGACCCAGTACTTC
CDR3aa: CASSEAGTGGLETQYF

d_gene: .
j_gene: TRBJ2-7
v_gene: TRBV7-9
abundance: few
CDR3nt: TGTGCCAGCAGCTCGGACAGCGGGGACTCCTACGAGCAGTACTTC
CDR3aa: CASSSDSGDSYEQYF

d_gene: TRBD1
j_gene: TRBJ1-1
v_gene: TRBV5-1
abundance: .
CDR3nt: TGCGCCAGCAGCTTGGCCGGGACAGACACTGAAGCTTTCTTT
CDR3aa: CASSLAGTDTEAFF